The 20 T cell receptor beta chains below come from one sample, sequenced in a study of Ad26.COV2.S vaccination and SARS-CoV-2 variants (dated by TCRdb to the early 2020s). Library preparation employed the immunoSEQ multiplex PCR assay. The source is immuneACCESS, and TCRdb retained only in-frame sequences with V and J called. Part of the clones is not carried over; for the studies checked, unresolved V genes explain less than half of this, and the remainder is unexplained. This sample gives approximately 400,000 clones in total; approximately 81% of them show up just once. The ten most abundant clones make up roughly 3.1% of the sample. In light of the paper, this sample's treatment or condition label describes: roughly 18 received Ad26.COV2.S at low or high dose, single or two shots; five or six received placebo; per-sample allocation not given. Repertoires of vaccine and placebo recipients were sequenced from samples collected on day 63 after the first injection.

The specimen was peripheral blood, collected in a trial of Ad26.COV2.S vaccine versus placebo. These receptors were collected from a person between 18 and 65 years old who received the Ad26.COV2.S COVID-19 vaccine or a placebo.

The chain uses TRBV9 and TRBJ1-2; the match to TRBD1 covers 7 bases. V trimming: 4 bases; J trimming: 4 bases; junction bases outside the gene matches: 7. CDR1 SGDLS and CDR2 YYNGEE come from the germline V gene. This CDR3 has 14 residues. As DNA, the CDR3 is TGTGCCAGCAGCAAGGGACAGACAGGCTATGGCTACACCTTC. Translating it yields CASSKGQTGYGYTF.

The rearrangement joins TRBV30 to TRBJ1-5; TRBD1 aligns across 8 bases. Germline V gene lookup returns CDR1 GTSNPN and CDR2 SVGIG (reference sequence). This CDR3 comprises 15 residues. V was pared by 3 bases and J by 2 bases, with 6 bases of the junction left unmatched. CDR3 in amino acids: CAWRSQGAGNQPQHF. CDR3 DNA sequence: TGTGCCTGGAGATCCCAGGGGGCAGGCAATCAGCCCCAGCATTTT.

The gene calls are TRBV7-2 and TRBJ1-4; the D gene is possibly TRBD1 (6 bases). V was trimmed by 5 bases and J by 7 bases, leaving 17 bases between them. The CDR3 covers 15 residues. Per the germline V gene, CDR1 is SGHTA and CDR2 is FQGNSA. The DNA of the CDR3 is TGTGCCAGCAGCGATCCCAGGGGCGCGGGTGAAAAACTGTTTTTT. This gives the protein CASSDPRGAGEKLFF.

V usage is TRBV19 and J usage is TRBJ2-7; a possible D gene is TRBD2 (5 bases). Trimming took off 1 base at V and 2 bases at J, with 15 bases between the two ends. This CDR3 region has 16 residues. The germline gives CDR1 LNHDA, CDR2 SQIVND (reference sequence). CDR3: CASSIGGSVRAYEQYF. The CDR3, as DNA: TGTGCCAGTAGTATAGGTGGGTCCGTGAGGGCCTACGAGCAGTACTTC.

CDR3 sequence reads: CSVAQNQETQYF. The CDR3 region has the DNA TGCAGCGTTGCCCAGAACCAAGAGACCCAGTACTTC. J is TRBJ2-5 and V is TRBV29-1; D ambiguous. CDR3 length: 12 residues. The ends were cut back, 4 bases at V and 0 bases at J, with 6 bases in the middle. Looked up from germline, CDR1 is SQVTM and CDR2 is ANQGSEA.

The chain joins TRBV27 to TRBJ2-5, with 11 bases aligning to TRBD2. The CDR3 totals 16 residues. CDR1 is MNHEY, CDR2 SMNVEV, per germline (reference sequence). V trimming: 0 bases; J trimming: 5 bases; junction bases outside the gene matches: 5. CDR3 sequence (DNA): TGTGCCAGCAGTTTATCTAGCGGGAGGGCCCGGGAGACCCAGTACTTC. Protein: CASSLSSGRARETQYF.

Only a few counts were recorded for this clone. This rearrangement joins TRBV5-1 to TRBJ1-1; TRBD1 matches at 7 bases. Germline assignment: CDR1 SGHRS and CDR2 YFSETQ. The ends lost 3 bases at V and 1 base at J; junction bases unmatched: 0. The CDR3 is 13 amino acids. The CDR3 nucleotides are TGCGCCAGCAGCTGGGACAGGAACACTGAAGCTTTCTTT. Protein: CASSWDRNTEAFF.

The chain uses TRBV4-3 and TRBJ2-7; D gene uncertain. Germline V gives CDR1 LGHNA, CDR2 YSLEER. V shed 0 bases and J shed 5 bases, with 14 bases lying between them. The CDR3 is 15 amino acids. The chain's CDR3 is CASSQDLKVEDEQYF. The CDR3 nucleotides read TGCGCCAGCAGCCAAGATTTAAAAGTGGAAGACGAGCAGTACTTC.

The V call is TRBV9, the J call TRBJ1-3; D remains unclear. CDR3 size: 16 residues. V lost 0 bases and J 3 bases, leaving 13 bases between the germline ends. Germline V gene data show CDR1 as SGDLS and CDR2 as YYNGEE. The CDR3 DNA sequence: TGTGCCAGCAGCGTAGAAGGACGGGCGGATGGAAACACCATATATTTT. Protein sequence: CASSVEGRADGNTIYF.

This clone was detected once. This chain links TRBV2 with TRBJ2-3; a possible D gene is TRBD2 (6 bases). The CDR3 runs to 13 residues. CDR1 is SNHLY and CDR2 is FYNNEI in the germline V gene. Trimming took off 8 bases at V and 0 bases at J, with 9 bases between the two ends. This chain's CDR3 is CASQGLSTDTQYF. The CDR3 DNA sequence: TGTGCCAGCCAGGGACTTAGCACAGATACGCAGTATTTT.

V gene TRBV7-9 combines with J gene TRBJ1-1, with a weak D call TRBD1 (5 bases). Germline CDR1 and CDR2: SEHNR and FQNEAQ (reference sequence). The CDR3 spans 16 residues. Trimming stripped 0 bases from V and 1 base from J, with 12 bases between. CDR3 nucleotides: TGTGCCAGCAGCTTAGCCGCGGGGCAGCCGAACACTGAAGCTTTCTTT. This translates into CASSLAAGQPNTEAFF.

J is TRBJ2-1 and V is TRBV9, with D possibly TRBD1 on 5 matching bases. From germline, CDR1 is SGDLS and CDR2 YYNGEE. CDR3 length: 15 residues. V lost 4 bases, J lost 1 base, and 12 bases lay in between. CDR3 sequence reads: CASSPDSPSYNEQFF. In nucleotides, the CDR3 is TGTGCCAGCAGCCCCGACAGTCCTTCCTACAATGAGCAGTTCTTC.

The CDR3 loop is CASLRGSFGITEAFF. Written as DNA, the CDR3 is TGTGCCAGCCTGCGAGGGAGTTTTGGGATCACTGAAGCTTTCTTT. V gene TRBV6-5 combines with J gene TRBJ1-1; no reliable D call. V was clipped by 8 bases and J by 4 bases, with 20 bases between them. The CDR3 runs to 15 residues. Germline V CDR1 and CDR2: MNHEY, SVGAGI.

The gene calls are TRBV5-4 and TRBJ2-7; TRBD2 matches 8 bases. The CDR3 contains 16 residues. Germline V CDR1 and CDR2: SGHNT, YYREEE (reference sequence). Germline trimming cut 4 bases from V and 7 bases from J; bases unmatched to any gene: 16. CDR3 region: CASSREGVAGTREQYF. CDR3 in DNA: TGTGCCAGCAGCCGGGAAGGGGTAGCGGGAACGAGGGAGCAGTACTTC.

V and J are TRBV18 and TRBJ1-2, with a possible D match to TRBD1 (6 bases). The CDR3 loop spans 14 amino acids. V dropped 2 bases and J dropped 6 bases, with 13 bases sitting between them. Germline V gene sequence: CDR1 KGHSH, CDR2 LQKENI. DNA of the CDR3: TGTGCCAGCTCACCAATAGGGGCAGGGGATGGCTACACCTTC. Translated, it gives CASSPIGAGDGYTF.

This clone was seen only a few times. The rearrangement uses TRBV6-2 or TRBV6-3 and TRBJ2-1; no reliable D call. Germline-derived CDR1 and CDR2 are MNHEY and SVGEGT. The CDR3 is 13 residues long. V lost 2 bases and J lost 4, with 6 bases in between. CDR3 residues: CASSYLSYNEQFF. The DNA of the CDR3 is TGTGCCAGCAGTTACCTTAGTTACAATGAGCAGTTCTTC.

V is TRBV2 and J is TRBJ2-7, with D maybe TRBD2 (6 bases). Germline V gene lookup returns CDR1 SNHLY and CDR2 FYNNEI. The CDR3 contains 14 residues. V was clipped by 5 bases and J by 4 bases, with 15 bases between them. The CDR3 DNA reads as TGTGCCAGCAGTCTGGAGGGGATGGTGTACGAGCAGTACTTC. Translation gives CASSLEGMVYEQYF.

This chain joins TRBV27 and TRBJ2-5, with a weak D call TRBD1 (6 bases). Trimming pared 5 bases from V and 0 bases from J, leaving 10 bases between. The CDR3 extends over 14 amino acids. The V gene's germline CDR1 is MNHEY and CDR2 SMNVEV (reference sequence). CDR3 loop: CASSPTGYQETQYF. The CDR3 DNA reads TGTGCCAGCAGTCCCACAGGGTACCAAGAGACCCAGTACTTC.

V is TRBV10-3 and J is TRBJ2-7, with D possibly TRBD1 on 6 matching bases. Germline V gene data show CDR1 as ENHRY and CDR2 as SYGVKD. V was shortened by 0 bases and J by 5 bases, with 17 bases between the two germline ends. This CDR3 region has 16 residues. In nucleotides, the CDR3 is TGTGCCATCAGTGAGTCGCTGTGGGAGAGACAGGACGAGCAGTACTTC. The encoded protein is CAISESLWERQDEQYF.

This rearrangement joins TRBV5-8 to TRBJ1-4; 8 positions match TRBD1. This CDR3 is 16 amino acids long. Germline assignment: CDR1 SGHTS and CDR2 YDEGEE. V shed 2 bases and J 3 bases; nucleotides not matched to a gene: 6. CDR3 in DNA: TGTGCCAGCAGCTTAGAAGACAGGGGAGCTAATGAAAAACTGTTTTTT. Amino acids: CASSLEDRGANEKLFF.